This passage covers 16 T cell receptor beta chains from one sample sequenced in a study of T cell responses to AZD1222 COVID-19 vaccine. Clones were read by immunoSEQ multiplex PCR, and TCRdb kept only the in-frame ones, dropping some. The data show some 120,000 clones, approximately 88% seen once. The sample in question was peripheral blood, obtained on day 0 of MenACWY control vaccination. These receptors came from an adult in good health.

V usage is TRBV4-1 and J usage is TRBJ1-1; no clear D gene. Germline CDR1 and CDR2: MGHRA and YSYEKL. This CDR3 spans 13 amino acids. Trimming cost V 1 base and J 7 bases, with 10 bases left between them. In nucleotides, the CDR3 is TGCGCCAGCAGCCAAGTTGGAAATGATGAAGCTTTCTTT. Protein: CASSQVGNDEAFF.

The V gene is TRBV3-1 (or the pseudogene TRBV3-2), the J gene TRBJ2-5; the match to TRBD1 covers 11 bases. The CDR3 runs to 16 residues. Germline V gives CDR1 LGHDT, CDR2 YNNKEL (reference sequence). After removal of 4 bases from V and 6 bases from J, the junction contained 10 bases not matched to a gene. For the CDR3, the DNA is TGTGCCAGCAGCCTAGCCGGGACAGGGGGTGGACAGACCCAGTACTTC. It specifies CASSLAGTGGGQTQYF.

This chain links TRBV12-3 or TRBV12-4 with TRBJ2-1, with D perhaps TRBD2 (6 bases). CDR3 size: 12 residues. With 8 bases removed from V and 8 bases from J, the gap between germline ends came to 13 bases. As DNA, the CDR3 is TGTGCCAGCGGGGGGTTCGGACATGAGCAGTTCTTC. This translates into CASGGFGHEQFF.

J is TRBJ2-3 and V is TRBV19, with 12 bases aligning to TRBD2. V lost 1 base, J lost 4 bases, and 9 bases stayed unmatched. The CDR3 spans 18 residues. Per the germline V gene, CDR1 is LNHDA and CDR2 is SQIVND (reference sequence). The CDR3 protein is CASSIGLTSGSGADTQYF. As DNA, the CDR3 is TGTGCCAGTAGTATAGGCCTGACTAGCGGGAGTGGCGCAGATACGCAGTATTTT.

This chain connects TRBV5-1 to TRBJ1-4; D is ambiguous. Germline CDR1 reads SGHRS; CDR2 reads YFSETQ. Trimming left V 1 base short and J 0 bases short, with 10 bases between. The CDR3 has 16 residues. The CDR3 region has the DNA TGCGCCAGCAGCTTGCGGGCAGTCGCAACTAATGAAAAACTGTTTTTT. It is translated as CASSLRAVATNEKLFF. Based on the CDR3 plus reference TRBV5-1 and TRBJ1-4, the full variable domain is KAGVTQTPRYLIKTRGQQVTLSCSPISGHRSVSWYQQTPGQGLQFLFEYFSETQRNKGNFPGRFSGRQFSNSRSEMNVSTLELGDSALYLCASSLRAVATNEKLFFGSGTQLSVL.

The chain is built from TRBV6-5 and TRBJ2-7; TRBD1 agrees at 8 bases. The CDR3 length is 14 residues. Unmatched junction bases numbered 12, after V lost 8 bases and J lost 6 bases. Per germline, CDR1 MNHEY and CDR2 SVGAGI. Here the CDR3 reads CASSPDRVRVEQYF. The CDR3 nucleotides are TGTGCCAGCTCCCCGGACAGGGTAAGAGTCGAGCAGTACTTC.

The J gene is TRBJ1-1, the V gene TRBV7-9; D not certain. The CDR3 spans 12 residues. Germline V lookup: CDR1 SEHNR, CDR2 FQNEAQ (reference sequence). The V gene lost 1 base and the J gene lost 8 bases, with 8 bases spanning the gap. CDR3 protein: CASSLESLEAFF. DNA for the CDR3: TGTGCCAGCAGCTTAGAAAGCTTAGAAGCTTTCTTT.

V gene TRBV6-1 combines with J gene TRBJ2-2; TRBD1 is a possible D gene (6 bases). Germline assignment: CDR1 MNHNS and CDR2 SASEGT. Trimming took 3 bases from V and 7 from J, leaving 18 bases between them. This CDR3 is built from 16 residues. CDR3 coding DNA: TGTGCCAGCAGTGAGATCTGGCAGGGGCTAGGCGGGGAGCTGTTTTTT. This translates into CASSEIWQGLGGELFF.

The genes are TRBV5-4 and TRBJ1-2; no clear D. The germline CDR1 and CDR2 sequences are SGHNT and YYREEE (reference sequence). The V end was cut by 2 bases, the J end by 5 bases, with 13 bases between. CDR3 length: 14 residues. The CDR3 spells CASSLQGREYGYTF. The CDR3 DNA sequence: TGTGCCAGCAGCTTACAAGGGCGAGAATATGGCTACACCTTC.

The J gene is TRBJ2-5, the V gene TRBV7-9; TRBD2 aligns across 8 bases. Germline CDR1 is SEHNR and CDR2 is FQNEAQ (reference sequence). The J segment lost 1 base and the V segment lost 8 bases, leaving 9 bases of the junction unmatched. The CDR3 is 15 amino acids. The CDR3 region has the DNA TGTGCCAGCTCACGGGAGGGCCGTCCCCAAGAGACCCAGTACTTC. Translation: CASSREGRPQETQYF.

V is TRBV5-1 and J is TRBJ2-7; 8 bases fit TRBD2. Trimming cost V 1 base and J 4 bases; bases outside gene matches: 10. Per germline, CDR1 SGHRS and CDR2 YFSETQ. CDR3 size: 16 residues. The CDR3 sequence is CASSLYGGTSSYEQYF. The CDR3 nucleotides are TGCGCCAGCAGCTTGTACGGTGGGACTAGTTCGTACGAGCAGTACTTC.

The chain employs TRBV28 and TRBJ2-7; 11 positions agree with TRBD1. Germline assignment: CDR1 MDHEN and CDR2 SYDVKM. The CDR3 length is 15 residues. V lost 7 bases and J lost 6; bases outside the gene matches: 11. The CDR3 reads CASKQRPGQGGEQYF. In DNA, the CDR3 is TGTGCCAGCAAACAACGGCCGGGACAGGGGGGCGAGCAGTACTTC.

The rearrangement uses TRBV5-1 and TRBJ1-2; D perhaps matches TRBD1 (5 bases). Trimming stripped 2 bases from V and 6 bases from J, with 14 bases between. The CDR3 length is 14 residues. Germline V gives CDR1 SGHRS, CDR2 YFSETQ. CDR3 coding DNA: TGCGCCAGCAGCTTAATTAGCCAGGGCGATGGCTACACCTTC. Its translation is CASSLISQGDGYTF.

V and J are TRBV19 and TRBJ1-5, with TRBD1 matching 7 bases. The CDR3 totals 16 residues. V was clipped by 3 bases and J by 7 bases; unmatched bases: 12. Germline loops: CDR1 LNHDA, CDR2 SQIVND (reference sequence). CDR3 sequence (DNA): TGTGCCAGTAGTATGGGCAGGGGGAACCATCGACAGCCCCAGCATTTT. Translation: CASSMGRGNHRQPQHF.

The CDR3 coding sequence is TGCGCCAGCGCGACTAGCGGGAGAAGGGGAAATGAGCAGTTCTTC. Residues: CASATSGRRGNEQFF. V gene TRBV5-1 combines with J gene TRBJ2-1; 12 nucleotides agree with TRBD2. V gave up 7 bases and J gave up 7 bases; unmatched junction bases: 9. CDR3 length: 15 amino acids. CDR1 is SGHRS and CDR2 is YFSETQ in the germline V gene. The full variable domain, rest sourced from reference TRBV5-1 and TRBJ2-1, is KAGVTQTPRYLIKTRGQQVTLSCSPISGHRSVSWYQQTPGQGLQFLFEYFSETQRNKGNFPGRFSGRQFSNSRSEMNVSTLELGDSALYLCASATSGRRGNEQFFGPGTRLTVL.

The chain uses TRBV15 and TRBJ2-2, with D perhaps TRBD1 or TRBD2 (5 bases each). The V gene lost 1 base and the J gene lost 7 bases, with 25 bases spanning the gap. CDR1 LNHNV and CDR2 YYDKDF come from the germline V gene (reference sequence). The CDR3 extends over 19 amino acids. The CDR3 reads CATSRGPHPGPNNDGELFF. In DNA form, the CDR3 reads TGTGCCACCAGCAGAGGTCCACATCCGGGACCCAACAATGACGGGGAGCTGTTTTTT.